The present T cell receptor beta chain was sequenced within a study of early T cells in non-severe SARS-CoV-2 infection. Whole-study context: Sequencing used unsorted whole-blood bulk RNA, so chains lack pairing. Findings and limits, study-wide: The VDJdb matching leaned toward anti-spike CD8 responses and overlooked private and CD4 specificities.

This clonotype was counted only a few times. Its antigen is undetermined. cDNA molecules, individually, were tagged with unique molecular identifiers. TCRdb ran MiXCR on the 5' RACE reads and lists one entry per CDR3 protein. Among roughly 88,000 distinct CDR3 sequences, 13% to 15% were seen once, and the ten largest hold 6.1%. In germline, CDR1 is SQVTM, CDR2 ANQGSEA. The V gene end was trimmed by 6 bases and the J gene end by 8 bases; junction bases not matched to a gene: 10. This CDR3 is 13 amino acids long. This TCR was sampled from an adult who was a healthcare worker with PCR-confirmed SARS-CoV-2 infection or an uninfected control (not recorded which). The rearrangement uses TRBV29-1 and TRBJ1-2, with 9 nucleotides matching TRBD1. The material sequenced was whole blood. The CDR3 sequence is CSVLLQGAKGYTF. CDR3 DNA: TGCAGCGTACTTCTACAGGGGGCGAAAGGCTACACCTTC. The full variable domain, its missing parts supplied by reference TRBV29-1 and TRBJ1-2, is SAVISQKPSRDICQRGTSLTIQCQVDSQVTMMFWYRQQPGQSLTLIATANQGSEATYESGFVIDKFPISRPNLTFSTLTVSNMSPEDSSIYLCSVLLQGAKGYTFGSGTRLTVV.